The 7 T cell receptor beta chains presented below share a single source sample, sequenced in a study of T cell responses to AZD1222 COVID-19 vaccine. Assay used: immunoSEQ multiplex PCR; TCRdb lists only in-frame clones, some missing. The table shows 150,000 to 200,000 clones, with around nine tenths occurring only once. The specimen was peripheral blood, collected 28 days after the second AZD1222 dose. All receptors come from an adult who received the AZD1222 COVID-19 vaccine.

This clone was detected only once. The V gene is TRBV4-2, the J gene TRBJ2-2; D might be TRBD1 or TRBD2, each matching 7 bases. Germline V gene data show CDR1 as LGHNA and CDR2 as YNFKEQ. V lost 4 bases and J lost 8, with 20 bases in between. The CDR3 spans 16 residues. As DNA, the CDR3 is TGTGCCAGCAGCCCGGGGACAGTGGGAGGGTCGGGGGAGCTGTTTTTT. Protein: CASSPGTVGGSGELFF.

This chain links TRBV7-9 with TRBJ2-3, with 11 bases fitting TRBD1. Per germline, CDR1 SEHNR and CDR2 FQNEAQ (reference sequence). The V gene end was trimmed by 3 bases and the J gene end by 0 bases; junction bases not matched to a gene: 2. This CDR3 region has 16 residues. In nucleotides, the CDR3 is TGTGCCAGCAGCTTGGGGACAGGGGGAAGCACAGATACGCAGTATTTT. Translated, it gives CASSLGTGGSTDTQYF.

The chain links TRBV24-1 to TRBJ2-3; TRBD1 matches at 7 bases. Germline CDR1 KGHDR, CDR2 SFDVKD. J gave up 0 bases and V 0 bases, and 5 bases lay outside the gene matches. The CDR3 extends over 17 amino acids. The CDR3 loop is CATSDLTDRASTDTQYF. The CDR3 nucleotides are TGTGCCACCAGTGATTTGACCGACAGGGCTAGCACAGATACGCAGTATTTT.

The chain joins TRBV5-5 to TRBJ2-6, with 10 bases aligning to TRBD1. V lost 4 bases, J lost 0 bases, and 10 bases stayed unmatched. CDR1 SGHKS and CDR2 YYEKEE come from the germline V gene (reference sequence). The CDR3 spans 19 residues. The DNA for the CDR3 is TGTGCCAGCAGCAATTCCGTAAGGACAGGGGGCTCTGGGGCCAACGTCCTGACTTTC. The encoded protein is CASSNSVRTGGSGANVLTF.

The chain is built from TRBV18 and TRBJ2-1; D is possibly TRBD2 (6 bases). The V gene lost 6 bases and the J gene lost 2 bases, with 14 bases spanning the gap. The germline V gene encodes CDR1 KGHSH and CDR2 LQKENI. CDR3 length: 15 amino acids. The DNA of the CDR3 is TGTGCCAGCTCTAACCTAGCGCCCACCTACAATGAGCAGTTCTTC. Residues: CASSNLAPTYNEQFF.

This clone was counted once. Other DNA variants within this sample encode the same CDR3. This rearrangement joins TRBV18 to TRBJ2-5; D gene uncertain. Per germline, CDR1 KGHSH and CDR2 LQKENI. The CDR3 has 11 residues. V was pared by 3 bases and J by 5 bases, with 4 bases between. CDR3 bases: TGTGCCAGCTCACCGCAGGAGACCCAGTACTTC. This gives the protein CASSPQETQYF.

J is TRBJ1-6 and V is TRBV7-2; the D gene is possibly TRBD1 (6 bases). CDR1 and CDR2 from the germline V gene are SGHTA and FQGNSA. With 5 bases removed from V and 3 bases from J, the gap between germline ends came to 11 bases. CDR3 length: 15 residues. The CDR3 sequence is CASSRDTVYNSPLHF. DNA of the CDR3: TGTGCCAGCAGCAGGGACACTGTCTATAATTCACCCCTCCACTTT.